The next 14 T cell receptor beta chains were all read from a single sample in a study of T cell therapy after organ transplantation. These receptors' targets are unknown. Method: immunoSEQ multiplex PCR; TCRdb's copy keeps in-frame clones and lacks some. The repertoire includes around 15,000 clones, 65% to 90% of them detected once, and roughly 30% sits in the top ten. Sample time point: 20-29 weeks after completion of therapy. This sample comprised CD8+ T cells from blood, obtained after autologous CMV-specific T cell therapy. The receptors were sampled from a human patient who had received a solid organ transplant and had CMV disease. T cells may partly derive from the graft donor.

The CDR3 loop reads CASSLRVGEEANEQFF. The CDR3 DNA reads as TGTGCCAGCAGCCTCCGTGTGGGGGAGGAGGCGAATGAGCAGTTCTTC. The chain has TRBV5-6 and TRBJ2-1; TRBD2 is a possible D gene (6 bases). From germline, CDR1 is SGHDT and CDR2 YYEEEE. This CDR3 is 16 amino acids long. Trimming removed 4 bases at V and 7 bases at J, with 21 bases between.

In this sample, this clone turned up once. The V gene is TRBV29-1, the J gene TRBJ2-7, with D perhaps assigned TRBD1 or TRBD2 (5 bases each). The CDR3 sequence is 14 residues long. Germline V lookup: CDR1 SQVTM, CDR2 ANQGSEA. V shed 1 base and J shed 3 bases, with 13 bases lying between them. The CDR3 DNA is TGCAGCGTTGAAGCAACGGGACGGAACTACGAGCAGTACTTC. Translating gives CSVEATGRNYEQYF.

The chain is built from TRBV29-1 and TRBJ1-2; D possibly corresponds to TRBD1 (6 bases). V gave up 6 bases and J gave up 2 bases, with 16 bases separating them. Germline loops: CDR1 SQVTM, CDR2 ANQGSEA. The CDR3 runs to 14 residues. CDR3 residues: CSVLRRDTNYGYTF. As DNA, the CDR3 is TGCAGCGTGCTCCGTCGGGACACGAACTATGGCTACACCTTC.

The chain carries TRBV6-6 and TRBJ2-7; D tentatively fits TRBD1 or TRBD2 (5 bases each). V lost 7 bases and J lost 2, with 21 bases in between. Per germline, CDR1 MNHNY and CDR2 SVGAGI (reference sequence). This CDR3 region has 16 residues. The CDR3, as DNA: TGTGCCAGCAAAGGGGAGACCGCGGGCCGCGCCTACGAGCAGTACTTC. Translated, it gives CASKGETAGRAYEQYF.

The CDR3 DNA reads TGTGCCAGCAGCCCCCTGAGGGACAGGACCAGCTCCTACGAGCAGTACTTC. It codes for CASSPLRDRTSSYEQYF. The chain uses TRBV27 and TRBJ2-7; 8 bases fit TRBD1. The CDR3 extends over 17 amino acids. Trimming at V came to 6 bases and at J to 0 bases, leaving 13 bases not matched to a gene. Germline CDR1 MNHEY, CDR2 SMNVEV (reference sequence).

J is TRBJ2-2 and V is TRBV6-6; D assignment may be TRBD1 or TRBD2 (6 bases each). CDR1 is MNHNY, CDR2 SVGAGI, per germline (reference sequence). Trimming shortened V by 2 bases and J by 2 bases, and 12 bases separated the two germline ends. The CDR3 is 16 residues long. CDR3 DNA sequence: TGTGCCAGCAGTTACACGGGGGCTACCAACACCGGGGAGCTGTTTTTT. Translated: CASSYTGATNTGELFF.

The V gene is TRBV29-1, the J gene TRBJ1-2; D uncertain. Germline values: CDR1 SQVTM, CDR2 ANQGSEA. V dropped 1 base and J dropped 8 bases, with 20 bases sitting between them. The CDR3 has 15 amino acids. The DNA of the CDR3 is TGCAGCGTTGAAGTACAACCTCCGAGGGCCTACGGCTACACCTTC. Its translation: CSVEVQPPRAYGYTF.

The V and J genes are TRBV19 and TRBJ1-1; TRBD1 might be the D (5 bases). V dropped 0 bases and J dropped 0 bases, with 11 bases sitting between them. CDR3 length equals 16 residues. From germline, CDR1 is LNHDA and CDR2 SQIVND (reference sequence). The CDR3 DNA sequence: TGTGCCAGTAGTATAGATGAGACAGTTATGAACACTGAAGCTTTCTTT. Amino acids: CASSIDETVMNTEAFF.

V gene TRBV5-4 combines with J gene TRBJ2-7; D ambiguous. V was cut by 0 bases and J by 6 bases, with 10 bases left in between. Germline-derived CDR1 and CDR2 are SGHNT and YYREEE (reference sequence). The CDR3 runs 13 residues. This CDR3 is CASSLDSAREQYF. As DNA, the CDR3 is TGTGCCAGCAGCTTGGATTCGGCTCGCGAGCAGTACTTC.

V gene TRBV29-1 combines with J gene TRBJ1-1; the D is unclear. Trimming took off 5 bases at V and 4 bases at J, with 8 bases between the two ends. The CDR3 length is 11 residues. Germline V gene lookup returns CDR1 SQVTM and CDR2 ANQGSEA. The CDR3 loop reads CSVKKGTEAFF. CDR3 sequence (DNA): TGCAGCGTTAAGAAAGGCACTGAAGCTTTCTTT.

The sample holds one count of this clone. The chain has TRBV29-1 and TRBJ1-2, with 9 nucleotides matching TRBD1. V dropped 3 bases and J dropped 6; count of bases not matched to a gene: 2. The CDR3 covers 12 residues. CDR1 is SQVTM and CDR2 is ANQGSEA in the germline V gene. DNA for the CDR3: TGCAGCGTTGAGGACAGGGGAGATGGCTACACCTTC. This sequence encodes CSVEDRGDGYTF.

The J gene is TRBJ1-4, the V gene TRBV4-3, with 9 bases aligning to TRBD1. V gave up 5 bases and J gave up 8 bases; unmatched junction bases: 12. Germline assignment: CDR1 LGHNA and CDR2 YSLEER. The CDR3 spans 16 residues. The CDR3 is CASSFSAGTGYEKLFF. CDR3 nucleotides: TGCGCCAGCAGCTTTTCAGCCGGGACAGGGTACGAAAAACTGTTTTTT.

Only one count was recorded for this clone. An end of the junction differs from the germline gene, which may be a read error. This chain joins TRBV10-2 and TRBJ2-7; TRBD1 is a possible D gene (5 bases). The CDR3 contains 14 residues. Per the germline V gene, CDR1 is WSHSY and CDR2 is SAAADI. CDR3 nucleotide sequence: TGCGCCAGCATTGAGACAGCTAGCTCCTACGAGCAGTACTTC. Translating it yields CASIETASSYEQYF.

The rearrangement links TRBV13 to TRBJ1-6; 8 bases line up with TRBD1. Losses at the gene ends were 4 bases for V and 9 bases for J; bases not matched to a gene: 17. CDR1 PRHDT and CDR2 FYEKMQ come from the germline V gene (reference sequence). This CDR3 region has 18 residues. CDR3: CASSSSYDRGEISSPLHF. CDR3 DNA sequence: TGTGCCAGCAGCTCCAGCTACGACAGGGGCGAGATAAGTTCACCCCTCCACTTT.